These T cell receptor beta chains were read from a single sample in a study of cytomegalovirus exposure and HLA in healthy donors. Data came from immunoSEQ multiplex PCR; TCRdb stores just in-frame clones and leaves some out. Among tens of thousands of clones listed, roughly 76% were seen once. The source material was PBMCs. Receptor source: a woman aged 30 to 39 in good health and CMV-seropositive. CDR3s include the opening cysteine and the closing phenylalanine or tryptophan. The D gene is left open where the match is weak. Not all rows give a size; the values are once, few, many and, for expanded clones, a class.

>TRBV19|TRBJ2-3|TRBD2|few
CASSDWASGSTDTQYF
TGTGCCAGTAGTGATTGGGCTAGCGGGAGCACAGATACGCAGTATTTT
>TRBV9|TRBJ2-7|.|.
CASSAGSDPYEQYF
TGTGCCAGCAGCGCGGGAAGCGATCCCTACGAGCAGTACTTC
>TRBV29-1|TRBJ1-1|TRBD1|.
CSALADRATEAFF
TGCAGCGCCCTGGCGGACAGGGCCACTGAAGCTTTCTTT
>TRBV28|TRBJ2-5|TRBD2|.
CASSRLAGGLKTQYF
TGTGCCAGCAGTCGTCTAGCGGGAGGGCTAAAGACCCAGTACTTC
>TRBV5-6|TRBJ2-2|TRBD1|large
CASSSPALQGTGELFF
TGTGCCAGCAGCTCCCCGGCACTACAGGGGACCGGGGAGCTGTTTTTT
>TRBV15|TRBJ2-1|TRBD2|.
CATSSSGDSGISSYNEQFF
TGTGCCACCAGCTCATCGGGGGATAGCGGGATCAGCTCCTACAATGAGCAGTTCTTC
>TRBV30|TRBJ1-1|.|.
CAWSARRYREDMNTEAFF
TGTGCCTGGAGTGCCCGCCGATACAGGGAAGATATGAACACTGAAGCTTTCTTT
>TRBV11-2|TRBJ1-1|.|.
CASSFEPNTEAFF
TGTGCCAGCAGCTTTGAGCCGAACACTGAAGCTTTCTTT
>TRBV5-1|TRBJ2-1|.|.
CASSSGSAEVAGGQFF
TGCGCCAGCAGCTCGGGTAGCGCGGAGGTGGCTGGAGGGCAGTTCTTC
>TRBV5-5|TRBJ2-2|TRBD2|.
CASSLGLAGAAGELFF
TGTGCCAGCAGCTTGGGGCTAGCGGGAGCCGCCGGGGAGCTGTTTTTT